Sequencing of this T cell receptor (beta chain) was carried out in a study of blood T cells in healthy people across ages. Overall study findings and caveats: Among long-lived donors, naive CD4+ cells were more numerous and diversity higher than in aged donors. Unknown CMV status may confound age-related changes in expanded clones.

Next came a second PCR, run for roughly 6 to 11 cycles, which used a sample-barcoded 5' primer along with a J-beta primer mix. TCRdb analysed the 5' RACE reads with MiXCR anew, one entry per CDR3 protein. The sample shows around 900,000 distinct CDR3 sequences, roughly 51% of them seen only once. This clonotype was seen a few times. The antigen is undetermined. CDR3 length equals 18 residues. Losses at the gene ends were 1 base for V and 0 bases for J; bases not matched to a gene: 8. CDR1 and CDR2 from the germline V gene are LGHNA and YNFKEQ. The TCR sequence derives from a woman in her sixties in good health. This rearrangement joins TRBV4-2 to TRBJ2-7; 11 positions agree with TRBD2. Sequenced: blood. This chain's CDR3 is CASSQGVGTSGSSYEQYF. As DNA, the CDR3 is TGTGCCAGCAGCCAAGGAGTAGGTACTAGCGGGAGCTCCTACGAGCAGTACTTC.